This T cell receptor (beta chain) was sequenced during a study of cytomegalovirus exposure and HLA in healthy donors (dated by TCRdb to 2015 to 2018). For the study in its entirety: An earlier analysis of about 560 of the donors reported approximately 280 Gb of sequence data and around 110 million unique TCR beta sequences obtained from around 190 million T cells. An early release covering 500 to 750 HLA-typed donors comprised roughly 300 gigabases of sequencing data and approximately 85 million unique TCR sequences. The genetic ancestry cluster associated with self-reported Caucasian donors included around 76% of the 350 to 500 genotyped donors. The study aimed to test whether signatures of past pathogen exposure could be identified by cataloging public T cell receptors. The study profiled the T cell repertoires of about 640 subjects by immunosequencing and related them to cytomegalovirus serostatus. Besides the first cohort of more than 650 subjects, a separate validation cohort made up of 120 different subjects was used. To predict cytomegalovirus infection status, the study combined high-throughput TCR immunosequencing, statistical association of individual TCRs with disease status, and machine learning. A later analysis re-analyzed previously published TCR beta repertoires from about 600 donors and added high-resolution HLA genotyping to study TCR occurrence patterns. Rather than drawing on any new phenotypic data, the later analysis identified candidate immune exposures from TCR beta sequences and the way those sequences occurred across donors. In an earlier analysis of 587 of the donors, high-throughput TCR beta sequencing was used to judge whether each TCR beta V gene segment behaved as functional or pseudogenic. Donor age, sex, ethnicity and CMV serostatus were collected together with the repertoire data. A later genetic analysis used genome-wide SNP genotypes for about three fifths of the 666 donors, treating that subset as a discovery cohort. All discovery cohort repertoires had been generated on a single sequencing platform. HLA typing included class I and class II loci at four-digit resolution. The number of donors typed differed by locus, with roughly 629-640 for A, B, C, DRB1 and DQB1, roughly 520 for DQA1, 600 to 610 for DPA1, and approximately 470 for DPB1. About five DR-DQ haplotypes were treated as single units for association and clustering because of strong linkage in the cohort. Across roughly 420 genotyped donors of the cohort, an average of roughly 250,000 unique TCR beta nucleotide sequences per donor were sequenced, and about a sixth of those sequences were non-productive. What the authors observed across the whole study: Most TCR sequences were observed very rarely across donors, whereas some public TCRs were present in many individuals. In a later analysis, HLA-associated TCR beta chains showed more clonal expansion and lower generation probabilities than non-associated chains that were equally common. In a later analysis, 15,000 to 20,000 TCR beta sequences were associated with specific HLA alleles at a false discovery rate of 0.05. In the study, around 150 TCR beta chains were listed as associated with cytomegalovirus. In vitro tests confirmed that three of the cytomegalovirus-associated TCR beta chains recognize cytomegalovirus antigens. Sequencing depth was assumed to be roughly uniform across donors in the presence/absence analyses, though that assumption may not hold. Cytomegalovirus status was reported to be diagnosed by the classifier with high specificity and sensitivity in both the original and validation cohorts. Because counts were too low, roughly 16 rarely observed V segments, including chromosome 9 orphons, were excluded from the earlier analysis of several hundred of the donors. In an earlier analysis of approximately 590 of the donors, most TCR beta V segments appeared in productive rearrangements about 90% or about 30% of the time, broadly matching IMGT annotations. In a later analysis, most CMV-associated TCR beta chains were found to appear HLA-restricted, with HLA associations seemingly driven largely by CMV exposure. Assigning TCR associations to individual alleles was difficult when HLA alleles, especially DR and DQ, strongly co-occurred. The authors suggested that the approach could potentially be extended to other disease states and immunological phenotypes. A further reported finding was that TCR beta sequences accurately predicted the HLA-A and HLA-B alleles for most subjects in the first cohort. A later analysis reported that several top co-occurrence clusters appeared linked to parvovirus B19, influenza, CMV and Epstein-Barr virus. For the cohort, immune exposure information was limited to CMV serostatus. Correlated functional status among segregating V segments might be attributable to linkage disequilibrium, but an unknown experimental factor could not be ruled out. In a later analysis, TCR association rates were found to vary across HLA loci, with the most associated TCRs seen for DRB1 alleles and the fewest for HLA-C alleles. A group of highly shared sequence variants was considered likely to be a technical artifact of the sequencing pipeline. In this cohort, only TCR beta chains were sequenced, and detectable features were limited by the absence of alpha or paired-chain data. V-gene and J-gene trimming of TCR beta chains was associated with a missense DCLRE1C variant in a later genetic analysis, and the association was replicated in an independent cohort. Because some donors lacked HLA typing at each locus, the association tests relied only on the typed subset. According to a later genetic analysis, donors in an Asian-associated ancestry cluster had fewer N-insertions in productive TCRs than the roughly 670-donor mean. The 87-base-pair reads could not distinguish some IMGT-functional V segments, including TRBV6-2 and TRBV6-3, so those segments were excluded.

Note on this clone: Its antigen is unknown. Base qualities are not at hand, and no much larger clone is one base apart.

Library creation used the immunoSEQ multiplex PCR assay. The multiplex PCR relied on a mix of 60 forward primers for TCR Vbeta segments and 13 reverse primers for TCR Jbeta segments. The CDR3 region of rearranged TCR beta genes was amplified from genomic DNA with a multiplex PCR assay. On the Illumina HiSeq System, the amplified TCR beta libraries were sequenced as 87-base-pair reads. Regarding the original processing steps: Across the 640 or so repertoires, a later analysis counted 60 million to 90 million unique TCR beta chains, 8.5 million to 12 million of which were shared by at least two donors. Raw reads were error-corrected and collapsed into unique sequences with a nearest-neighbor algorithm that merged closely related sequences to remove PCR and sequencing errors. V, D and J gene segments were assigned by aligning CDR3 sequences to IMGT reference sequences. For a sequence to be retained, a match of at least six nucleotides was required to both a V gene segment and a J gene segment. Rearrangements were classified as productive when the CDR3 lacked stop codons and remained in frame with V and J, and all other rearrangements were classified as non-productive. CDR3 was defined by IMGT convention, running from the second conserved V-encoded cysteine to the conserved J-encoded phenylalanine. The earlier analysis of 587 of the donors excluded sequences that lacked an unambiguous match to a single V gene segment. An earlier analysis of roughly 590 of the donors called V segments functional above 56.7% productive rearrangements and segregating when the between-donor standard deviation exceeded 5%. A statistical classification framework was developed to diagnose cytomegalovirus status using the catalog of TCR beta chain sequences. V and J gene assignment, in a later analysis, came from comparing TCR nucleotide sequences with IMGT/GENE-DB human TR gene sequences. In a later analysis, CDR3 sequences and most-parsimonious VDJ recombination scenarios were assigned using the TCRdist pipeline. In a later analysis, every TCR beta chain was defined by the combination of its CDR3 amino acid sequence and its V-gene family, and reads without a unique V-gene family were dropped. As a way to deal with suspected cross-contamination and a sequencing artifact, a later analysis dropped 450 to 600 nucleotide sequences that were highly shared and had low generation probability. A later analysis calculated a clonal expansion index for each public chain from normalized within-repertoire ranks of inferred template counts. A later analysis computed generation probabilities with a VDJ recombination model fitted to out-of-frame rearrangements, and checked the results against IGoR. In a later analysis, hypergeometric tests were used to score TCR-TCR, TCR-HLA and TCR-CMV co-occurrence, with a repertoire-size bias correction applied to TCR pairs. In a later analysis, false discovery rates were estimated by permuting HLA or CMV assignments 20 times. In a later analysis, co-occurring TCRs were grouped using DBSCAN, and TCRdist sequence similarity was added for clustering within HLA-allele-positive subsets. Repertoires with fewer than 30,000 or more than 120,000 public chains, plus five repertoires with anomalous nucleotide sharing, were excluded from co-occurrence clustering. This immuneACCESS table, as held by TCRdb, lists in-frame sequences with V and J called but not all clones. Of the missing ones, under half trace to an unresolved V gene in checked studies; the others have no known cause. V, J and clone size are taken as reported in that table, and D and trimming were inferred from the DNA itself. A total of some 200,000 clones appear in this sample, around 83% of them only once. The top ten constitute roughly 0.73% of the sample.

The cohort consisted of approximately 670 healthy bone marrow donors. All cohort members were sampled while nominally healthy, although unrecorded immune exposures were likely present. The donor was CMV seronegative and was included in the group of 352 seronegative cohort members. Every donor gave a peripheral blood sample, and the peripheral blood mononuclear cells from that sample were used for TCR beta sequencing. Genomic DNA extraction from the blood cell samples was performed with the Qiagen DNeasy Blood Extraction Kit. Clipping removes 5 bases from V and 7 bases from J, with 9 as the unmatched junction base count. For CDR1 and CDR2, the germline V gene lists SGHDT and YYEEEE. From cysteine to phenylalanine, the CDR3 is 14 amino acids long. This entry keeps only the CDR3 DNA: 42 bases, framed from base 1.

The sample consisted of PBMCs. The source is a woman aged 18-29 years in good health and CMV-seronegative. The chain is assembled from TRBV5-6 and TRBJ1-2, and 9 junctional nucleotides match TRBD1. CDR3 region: CASSILQGAVGYTF. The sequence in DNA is TGTGCCAGCAGTATTCTACAGGGGGCGGTTGGCTACACCTTC. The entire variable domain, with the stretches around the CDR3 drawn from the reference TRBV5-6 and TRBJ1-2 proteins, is DAGVTQSPTHLIKTRGQQVTLRCSPKSGHDTVSWYQQALGQGPQFIFQYYEEEERQRGNFPDRFSGHQFPNYSSELNVNALLLGDSALYLCASSILQGAVGYTFGSGTRLTVV.